This T cell receptor beta chain was found in a study of T-cell memory formation after mild COVID-19. Ten or more counts support this clonotype. With 0 bases removed from V and 1 base from J, the gap between germline ends came to 8 bases. The CDR3 totals 14 residues. Germline assignment: CDR1 SGHRS and CDR2 YFSETQ. TCRdb fed the 5' RACE reads into MiXCR, producing one record per CDR3 protein. The data contain just over 350,000 distinct CDR3 sequences, approximately 14% of them singletons. The receptor comes from a man aged 18 to 30 who had mild COVID-19 (a few samples of this study predate the infection). Cell type and time point are not known. Sequencing was performed on PBMCs or a T cell subset sorted from them (not recorded which). The V gene is TRBV5-1, the J gene TRBJ2-7; no clear D. Written as DNA, the CDR3 is TGCGCCAGCAGCTTGGCCGACGGTTCCTACGAGCAGTACGTC. The encoded protein is CASSLADGSYEQYV.